This T cell receptor beta chain was identified in a study of cytomegalovirus exposure and HLA in healthy donors. Notes on the study in general: Certain sequence variants were highly shared and formed a cluster, and this cluster was likely a sequencing artifact. Later work showed greater clonal expansion in HLA-associated TCR beta chains than in equally common others.

Germline-derived CDR1 and CDR2 are SGHAT and FQNNGV. Trimming cost V 5 bases and J 0 bases; bases outside gene matches: 6. The CDR3 contains 15 residues. Turning to this clone: Its antigen is currently unknown.

PCR involved 60 Vbeta and 13 Jbeta primers. Sequencing was performed with immunoSEQ multiplex PCR; in TCRdb, only in-frame clones are kept and a portion is missing. The table has about 110,000 clones, roughly 82% seen once. The clonotype comes from a man aged 30-40 years in good health and CMV-seropositive. The sample comprised PBMCs. The chain combines TRBV11-2 with TRBJ2-7, with 8 bases lining up with TRBD1. CDR3 amino acids: CASSRQGPSSYEQYF. In DNA, the CDR3 is TGTGCCAGCAGCCGACAGGGGCCGAGCTCCTACGAGCAGTACTTC.